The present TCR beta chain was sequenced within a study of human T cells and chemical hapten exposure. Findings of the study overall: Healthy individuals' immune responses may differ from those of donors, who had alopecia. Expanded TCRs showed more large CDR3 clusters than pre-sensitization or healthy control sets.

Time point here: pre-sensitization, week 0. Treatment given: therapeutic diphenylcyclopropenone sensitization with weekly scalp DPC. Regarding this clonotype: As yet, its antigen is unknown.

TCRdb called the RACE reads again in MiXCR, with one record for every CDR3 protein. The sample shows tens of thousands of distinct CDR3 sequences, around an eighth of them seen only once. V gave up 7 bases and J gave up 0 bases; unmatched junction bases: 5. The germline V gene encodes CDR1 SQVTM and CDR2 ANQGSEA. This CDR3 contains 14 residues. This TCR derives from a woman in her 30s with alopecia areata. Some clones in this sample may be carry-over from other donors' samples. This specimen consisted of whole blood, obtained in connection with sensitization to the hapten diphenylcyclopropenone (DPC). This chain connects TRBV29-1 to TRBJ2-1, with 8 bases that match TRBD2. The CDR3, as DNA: TGCAGCGGCTTAGCGGGGTCCTCCTACAATGAGCAGTTCTTC. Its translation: CSGLAGSSYNEQFF.